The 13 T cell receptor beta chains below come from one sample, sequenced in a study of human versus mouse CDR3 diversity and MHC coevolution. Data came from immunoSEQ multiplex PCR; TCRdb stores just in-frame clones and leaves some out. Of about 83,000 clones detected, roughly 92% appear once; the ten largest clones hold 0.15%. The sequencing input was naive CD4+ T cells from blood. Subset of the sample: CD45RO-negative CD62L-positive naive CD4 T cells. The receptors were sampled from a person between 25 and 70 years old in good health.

DNA of the CDR3: TGTGCCAGCAGTGAAGTTGGGCCCGTACCTACGATTAGTTGGCAACGCCTGTGGTACGAGCAGTACTTC. Translating gives CASSEVGPVPTISWQRLWYEQYF. The chain carries TRBV6-1 and TRBJ2-7; D not resolved. The CDR3 has 23 residues. Germline values: CDR1 MNHNS, CDR2 SASEGT. V was cut by 1 base and J by 4 bases, with 38 bases left in between.

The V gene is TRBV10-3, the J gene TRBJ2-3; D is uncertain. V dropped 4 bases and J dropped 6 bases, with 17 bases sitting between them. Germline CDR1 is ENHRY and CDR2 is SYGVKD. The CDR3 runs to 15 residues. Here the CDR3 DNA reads TGTGCCATCAGTGTGAACGCGGCCCTCCAGGATACGCAGTATTTT. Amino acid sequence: CAISVNAALQDTQYF.

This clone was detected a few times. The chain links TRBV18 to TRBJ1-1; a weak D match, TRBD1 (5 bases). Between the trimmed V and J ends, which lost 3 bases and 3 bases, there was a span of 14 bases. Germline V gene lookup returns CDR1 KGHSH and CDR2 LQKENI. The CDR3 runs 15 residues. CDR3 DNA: TGTGCCAGCTCACCTAGTGCCAGGGTAGACACTGAAGCTTTCTTT. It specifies CASSPSARVDTEAFF.

The CDR3 DNA follows: TGCGCCAGCAGTCCCTCGGGGCCCTCAGGGCTAGCGGGACCTTTCAATGAGCAGTTCTTC. This codes for CASSPSGPSGLAGPFNEQFF. This chain links TRBV5-1 with TRBJ2-1, with TRBD2 identical over 9 bases. Germline V lookup: CDR1 SGHRS, CDR2 YFSETQ. Trimming at V came to 5 bases and at J to 6 bases, leaving 24 bases not matched to a gene. The CDR3 has 20 residues.

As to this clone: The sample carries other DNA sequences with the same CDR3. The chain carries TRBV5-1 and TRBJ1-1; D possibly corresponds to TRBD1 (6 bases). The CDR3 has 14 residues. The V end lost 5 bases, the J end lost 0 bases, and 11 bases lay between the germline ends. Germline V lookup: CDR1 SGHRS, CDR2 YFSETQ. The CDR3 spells CASSLQGMNTEAFF. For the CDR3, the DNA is TGCGCCAGCAGTTTACAGGGAATGAACACTGAAGCTTTCTTT.

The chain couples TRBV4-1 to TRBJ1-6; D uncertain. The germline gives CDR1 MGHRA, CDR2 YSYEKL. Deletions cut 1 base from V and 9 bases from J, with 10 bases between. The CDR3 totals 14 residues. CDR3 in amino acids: CASSQVRPGSPLHF. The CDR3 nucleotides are TGCGCCAGCAGCCAAGTGAGACCGGGTTCACCCCTCCACTTT.

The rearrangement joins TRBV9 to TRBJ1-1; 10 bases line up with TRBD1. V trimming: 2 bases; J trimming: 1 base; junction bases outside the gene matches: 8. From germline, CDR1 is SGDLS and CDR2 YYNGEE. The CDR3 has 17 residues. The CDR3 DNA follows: TGTGCCAGCAGCGTGACCGGGACAGGGGTAGCGAACACTGAAGCTTTCTTT. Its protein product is CASSVTGTGVANTEAFF.

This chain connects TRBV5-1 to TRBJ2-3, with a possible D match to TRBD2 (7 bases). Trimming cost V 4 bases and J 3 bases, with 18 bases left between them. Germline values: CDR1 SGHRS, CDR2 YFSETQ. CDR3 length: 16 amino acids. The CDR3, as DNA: TGCGCCAGCAGCACCCTTGGGGGGGCAGAAACAGATACGCAGTATTTT. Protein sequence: CASSTLGGAETDTQYF.

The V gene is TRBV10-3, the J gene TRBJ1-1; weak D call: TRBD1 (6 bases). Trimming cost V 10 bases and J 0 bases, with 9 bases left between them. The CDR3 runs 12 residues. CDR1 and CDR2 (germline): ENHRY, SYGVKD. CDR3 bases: TGTGCCACCGGACAGCTGAACACTGAAGCTTTCTTT. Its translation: CATGQLNTEAFF.

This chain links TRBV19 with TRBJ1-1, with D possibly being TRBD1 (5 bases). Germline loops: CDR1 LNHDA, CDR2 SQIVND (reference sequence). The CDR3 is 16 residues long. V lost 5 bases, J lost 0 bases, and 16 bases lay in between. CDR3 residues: CASSLRPRVLNTEAFF. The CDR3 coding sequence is TGTGCCAGTAGTTTACGGCCCAGGGTGTTGAACACTGAAGCTTTCTTT.

The CDR3 nucleotides read TGTGCCAGCAGTGAACAGGGGGGCACTGAAGCTTTCTTT. Translation: CASSEQGGTEAFF. This chain connects TRBV6-1 to TRBJ1-1; 7 positions agree with TRBD1. Germline V gives CDR1 MNHNS, CDR2 SASEGT. V dropped 2 bases and J dropped 4; count of bases not matched to a gene: 1. The CDR3 runs 13 residues.

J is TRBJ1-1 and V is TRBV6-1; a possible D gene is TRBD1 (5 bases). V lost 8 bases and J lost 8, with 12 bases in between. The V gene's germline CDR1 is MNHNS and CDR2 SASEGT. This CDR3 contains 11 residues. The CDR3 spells CASGQGTEAFF. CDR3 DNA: TGTGCCAGCGGGCAGGGTACCGAAGCTTTCTTT.

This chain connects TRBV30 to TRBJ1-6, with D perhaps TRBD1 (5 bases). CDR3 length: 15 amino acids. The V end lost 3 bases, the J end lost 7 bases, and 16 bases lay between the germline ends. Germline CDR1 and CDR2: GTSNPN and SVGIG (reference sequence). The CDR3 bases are TGTGCCTGGAGCGGCGGGCCTGGGGGGAATTCACCCCTCCACTTT. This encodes CAWSGGPGGNSPLHF.